Sequencing of this T cell receptor beta chain was carried out in a study of CD8+CD57+ T cells in acquired aplastic anemia. All patients picked for sequencing had shown, by flow cytometry, an expansion of CD8+CD57+ cells. Germline V lookup: CDR1 MNHNS, CDR2 SASEGT. The V end was cut by 8 bases, the J end by 8 bases, with 18 bases between. The CDR3 spans 13 residues. This clonotype has only one observation. Genomic DNA served as template for TCR beta VDJ and CDR3 profiling. TCRdb reanalysed the reads using MiXCR and keeps one entry per CDR3 protein. The repertoire consists of about 160,000 distinct CDR3 sequences, with 71% occurring once and the leading ten covering approximately 42%.

Material for sequencing was sorted CD4+, CD8+, or CD8+CD57+ T cells (not recorded which) from PBMCs. The sequence was collected from a human donor with aplastic anemia. The chain uses TRBV6-1 and TRBJ1-2; weak D call: TRBD1 (6 bases). The CDR3, as DNA: TGTGCCAGCGGGGGCGCCAATTCTGGGGGCTACACCTTC. This encodes CASGGANSGGYTF.